The sequence of this T cell receptor (beta chain) was determined in a study of T cell repertoires in cytomegalovirus infection. In the study overall: Indications came from public TCR beta signatures; they pointed to CMV infection and to a matching HLA type.

TCRdb reprocessed the reads with MiXCR, giving one entry per CDR3 protein. There are around 710,000 distinct CDR3 sequences in the sample; about 29% occur only once, and less than 15% lies in the top ten. CDR3 length: 14 residues. The ends were cut back, 0 bases at V and 5 bases at J, with 10 bases in the middle. Germline V CDR1 and CDR2: MNHEY, SVGEGT. Concerning this clonotype: As yet, its antigen is unknown.

Material: cultured CD8+ T cells from PBMCs, obtained from culture after CMV antigen stimulation. The receptor was isolated from a human donor in good health (CMV status not recorded). Some clones in this sample may be carry-over from other donors' samples. The chain employs TRBV6-2 or TRBV6-3 and TRBJ1-2; D uncertain. The CDR3 spells CASSYSTTAYGYTF. The CDR3 DNA reads TGTGCCAGCAGTTACTCGACTACCGCTTATGGCTACACCTTC.